This is a list of T cell receptor beta chains from one sample in a study of blood T cell repertoires in COVID-19. Profiling relied on immunoSEQ multiplex PCR, and the TCRdb table lists in-frame clones only, not all of them. In the table there are 270,000 or so clones, approximately 89% of which are singletons. The sample consisted of peripheral blood. Receptors originate from a woman aged 25 to 39 with COVID-19, enrolled during active disease. Both conserved end residues are part of each CDR3. A D gene is named only where the DNA matches it firmly. A row's size may be missing; if present it is once, few, many or a size class.

j_call	d_call	clone_size	v_call	cdr3_nt	cdr3_aa
TRBJ1-3	NA	NA	TRBV21-1	TGTGCCAGCAGCAACGGGGTCTCTGGAAACACCATATATTTT	CASSNGVSGNTIYF
TRBJ1-1	TRBD1	NA	TRBV19	TGTGCCAGTAGTACGGGACAGTTATTGAGGAACACTGAAGCTTTCTTT	CASSTGQLLRNTEAFF
TRBJ2-5	TRBD1	few	TRBV5-5	TGTGCCAGCAGCATCTGGACAGGGATAGAGACCCAGTACTTC	CASSIWTGIETQYF
TRBJ2-7	NA	NA	TRBV9	TGTGCCAGCAGCGTCGCGGGGGCCTCGGACGAGCAGTACTTC	CASSVAGASDEQYF
TRBJ2-7	NA	NA	TRBV6-2/TRBV6-3	TGTGCCAGCAGTATACCCGGCAGGGCTTCCTACGAGCAGTACTTC	CASSIPGRASYEQYF
TRBJ2-1	NA	NA	TRBV3-1/TRBV3-2	TGTGCCAGCAGCCAAGTGGTGGGGGGGCCCTATGAGCAGTTCTTC	CASSQVVGGPYEQFF
TRBJ2-1	TRBD2	NA	TRBV19	TGTGCCAGTAGTGTGACTAGCGGGGGCTACAATGAGCAGTTCTTC	CASSVTSGGYNEQFF
TRBJ1-3	NA	few	TRBV7-9	TGTGCCACCGCGGGGAGCTCTGGAAACACCATATATTTT	CATAGSSGNTIYF
TRBJ2-5	NA	NA	TRBV18	TGTGCCAGCTCACCGACTAGGCAAGAGACCCAGTACTTC	CASSPTRQETQYF
TRBJ1-5	NA	NA	TRBV19	TGTGCCAGTAGTATAGATGGCGGGGAGGGAAATCAGCCCCAGCATTTT	CASSIDGGEGNQPQHF
TRBJ1-2	NA	NA	TRBV15	TGTGCCACCAGCAGAGATCGATGGGCAGGGGAATCCACCTTC	CATSRDRWAGESTF
TRBJ1-5	TRBD1	NA	TRBV6-5	TGTGCCAGCAGTCTACAGGGGGCTTCTGGTCAGCCCCAGCATTTT	CASSLQGASGQPQHF
TRBJ2-2	TRBD2	NA	TRBV15	TGTGCCACCAGCAGAGATACGAGGGGAGGGACCGGGGAGCTGTTTTTT	CATSRDTRGGTGELFF
TRBJ1-1	NA	NA	TRBV27	TGTGCCAGCAGTCCCCGACTTGGACAGTCTGAAGCTTTCTTT	CASSPRLGQSEAFF
TRBJ2-3	TRBD2	few	TRBV3-1/TRBV3-2	TGTGCCAGCAGCCAAGGGACTAGCGACAGGCAGTATTTT	CASSQGTSDRQYF
TRBJ2-3	TRBD1	NA	TRBV27	TGTGCCAGCAGCCACAGGGGTGCCACAGATACGCAGTATTTT	CASSHRGATDTQYF
TRBJ1-4	NA	NA	TRBV18	TGTGCCAGCTCACCCCAAACTAATGAAAAACTGTTTTTT	CASSPQTNEKLFF
TRBJ2-2	NA	few	TRBV19	TGTGCCAGTACCCTCAGTCGGCAGGGAAAGGGGACCGGGGAGCTGTTTTTT	CASTLSRQGKGTGELFF
TRBJ2-1	TRBD2	NA	TRBV25-1	TGTGCCAGCACCTGGACTAGCGGTAACAATGAGCAGTTCTTC	CASTWTSGNNEQFF
TRBJ2-5	NA	NA	TRBV21-1	TGTGCCAGCAGCAAAAAAAGTGGCGGGGTCTCCCTACAAGAGACCCAGTACTTC	CASSKKSGGVSLQETQYF
TRBJ1-5	NA	NA	TRBV28	TGTGCCAGCAGTTTAAACAGGGTAACTAGGGGTGGCAATCAGCCCCAGCATTTT	CASSLNRVTRGGNQPQHF
TRBJ1-5	TRBD1	NA	TRBV10-3	TGTGCCATCATGGGACAGCTCAATCAGCCCCAGCATTTT	CAIMGQLNQPQHF
TRBJ2-5	NA	NA	TRBV25-1	TGTGCCAGCAGTCGGGGTGGCAAAGAGACCCAGTACTTC	CASSRGGKETQYF
TRBJ2-2	NA	NA	TRBV9	TGTGCCAGCAGCTTTGGACAGACCGGGGAGCTGTTTTTT	CASSFGQTGELFF
TRBJ2-7	NA	NA	TRBV4-1	TGCGCCAGCAGCCATAGACTGCTGGGCTACGAGCAGTACTTC	CASSHRLLGYEQYF
TRBJ2-3	TRBD1	NA	TRBV7-9	TGTGCCAGCACCTCGGACAGGGGTAGCACAGATACGCAGTATTTT	CASTSDRGSTDTQYF
TRBJ1-3	TRBD1	NA	TRBV5-5	TGTGCCAGCAGCTTGGGACAGGGGGGAAGAAACACCATATATTTT	CASSLGQGGRNTIYF
TRBJ2-5	TRBD2	NA	TRBV4-2	TGTGCCAGCAGCCAAGCGGTGGGTCTAGCGGGTAGGGAGACCCAGTACTTC	CASSQAVGLAGRETQYF
TRBJ2-7	NA	NA	TRBV13	TGTGCCAGCAGCTTAGGGGGATTAGCGGTGACCTACGAGCAGTACTTC	CASSLGGLAVTYEQYF
TRBJ2-7	TRBD1	NA	TRBV5-1	TGCGCCAGCAGCTTGGTGGGACAGGGGTGGGAGCAGTACTTC	CASSLVGQGWEQYF
TRBJ1-2	TRBD1	NA	TRBV29-1	TGCAGCTTCTGGACAGGGGAGGACTATGGCTACACCTTC	CSFWTGEDYGYTF